This T cell receptor (beta chain) stems from a study of cytomegalovirus exposure and HLA in healthy donors (TCRdb year 2017). Concerning the study at large: An earlier analysis of more than 550 of the donors reported approximately 260 Gb of sequence data and 117 million unique TCR beta sequences obtained from about 200 million T cells. About 280 gigabases of sequencing data and 91 million or so unique TCR sequences made up an early release that covered approximately 620 HLA-typed donors. Of the approximately 400 genotyped donors, about 84% fell in the genetic ancestry cluster associated with self-reported Caucasian donors. The study was designed to test whether signatures of past pathogen exposure could be identified by cataloging public T cell receptors. The study profiled the T cell repertoires of approximately 700 subjects by immunosequencing and related them to cytomegalovirus serostatus. In addition to the first cohort of roughly 700 subjects, a separate validation cohort of 120 different subjects was used. To predict cytomegalovirus infection status, the study combined high-throughput TCR immunosequencing, statistical association of individual TCRs with disease status, and machine learning. In a later analysis, previously published TCR beta repertoires from several hundred donors were re-analyzed and high-resolution HLA genotyping was added so that TCR occurrence patterns could be studied. Rather than using new phenotypic data, the later analysis identified candidate immune exposures from TCR beta sequences and from how often those sequences occurred across donors. An earlier analysis of approximately 500 of the donors applied high-throughput TCR beta sequencing to assess whether each TCR beta V gene segment acted as functional or pseudogenic. Alongside the repertoire data, information on donor age, sex, ethnicity and CMV serostatus was compiled. In a later genetic analysis, genome-wide SNP genotypes for 398 of the 666 donors were used, and that subset was treated as a discovery cohort. Every repertoire in the discovery cohort had been generated on one and the same sequencing platform. HLA typing included class I and class II loci at four-digit resolution. The number of typed donors differed by locus: about 629-640 for A, B, C, DRB1 and DQB1; 522 for DQA1; around 610 for DPA1; and roughly 450 for DPB1. About 5 DR-DQ haplotypes were handled as single units for association and clustering, since linkage in the cohort was strong. On average, about 200,000 unique TCR beta nucleotide sequences were sequenced per donor among more than 350 genotyped donors of the cohort, with 15% to 20% of those sequences being non-productive. What the authors observed across the whole study: Immune exposure information for the cohort was limited to CMV serostatus. Most TCR sequences were seen in very few donors, while some public TCRs were found in many individuals. Compared with equally common non-associated chains, HLA-associated TCR beta chains in a later analysis were more clonally expanded and had lower generation probabilities. Some IMGT-functional V segments, including TRBV6-2 and TRBV6-3, could not be distinguished by the 87-base-pair reads and were therefore excluded. In this cohort, only TCR beta chains were sequenced, and detectable features were limited by the absence of alpha or paired-chain data. Linkage disequilibrium might explain the correlated functional status among segregating V segments, but an unknown experimental factor could not be excluded. A further reported finding was that TCR beta sequences accurately predicted the HLA-A and HLA-B alleles for most subjects in the first cohort. A later analysis reported that several top co-occurrence clusters appeared linked to parvovirus B19, influenza, CMV and Epstein-Barr virus. In a later genetic analysis, a missense DCLRE1C variant was associated with V-gene and J-gene trimming of TCR beta chains, and the association was replicated in an independent cohort. A total of fewer than 200 TCR beta chains were listed by the study as associated with cytomegalovirus. In a later analysis, around 17,000 TCR beta sequences were associated with specific HLA alleles at a false discovery rate of 0.05. According to the authors, the approach could potentially be generalized to other disease states and immunological phenotypes. According to a later analysis, TCR association rates differed among HLA loci, with DRB1 alleles showing the most associated TCRs and HLA-C alleles showing the fewest. The earlier analysis of approximately 590 of the donors excluded approximately 17 rarely observed V segments, including chromosome 9 orphons, because counts were too low. HLA typing was unavailable for some donors at each locus, so association tests used only the typed subset. Roughly uniform sequencing depth across donors was assumed in presence/absence analyses, although this assumption may not hold. In an earlier analysis of fewer than 700 of the donors, most TCR beta V segments appeared in productive rearrangements about 87% or about 30% of the time, broadly matching IMGT annotations. Compared with the approximately 700-donor mean, donors in an Asian-associated ancestry cluster had fewer N-insertions in productive TCRs, according to a later genetic analysis. Most CMV-associated TCR beta chains appeared to be HLA-restricted in a later analysis, and the HLA associations seemed to be driven largely by CMV exposure. When HLA alleles, especially DR and DQ, strongly co-occurred, TCR associations were difficult to assign to individual alleles. A few of the identified cytomegalovirus-associated TCR beta chains were confirmed in vitro to be specific for cytomegalovirus antigens. The classifier was reported to diagnose cytomegalovirus status with high specificity and sensitivity in both the original and validation cohorts. A group of highly shared sequence variants was considered likely to be a technical artifact of the sequencing pipeline.

The germline V gene supplies CDR1 SGHAT and CDR2 FQNNGV. The junction carries 13 bases between V and J, which are trimmed by 1 base and 6 bases respectively. The CDR3 holds 15 amino acids from the cysteine to the phenylalanine. Only the CDR3 DNA stays, 45 bases, in frame from base 1. The method behind the library was the immunoSEQ multiplex PCR assay. A mixture of 60 forward primers for TCR Vbeta segments and 13 reverse primers for TCR Jbeta segments was used in the multiplex PCR. The CDR3 region of rearranged TCR beta genes was amplified from genomic DNA by a multiplex PCR assay. The amplified TCR beta libraries were sequenced on the Illumina HiSeq System as 87-base-pair reads. Under the source paper's analysis protocol: A later analysis counted about 80 million unique TCR beta chains across the 670 or so repertoires, and 9 million to 14 million of these chains were shared by at least two donors. Raw reads were error-corrected and collapsed into unique sequences by a nearest-neighbor algorithm in which closely related sequences were merged to remove PCR and sequencing errors. V, D and J gene segments were assigned by aligning CDR3 sequences to IMGT reference sequences. For a sequence to be retained, a match of at least six nucleotides to both a V gene segment and a J gene segment was required. A rearrangement counted as productive if the CDR3 had no stop codons and remained in frame with V and J, and every other rearrangement counted as non-productive. CDR3 was defined by IMGT convention, running from the second conserved V-encoded cysteine to the conserved J-encoded phenylalanine. The earlier analysis of 587 of the donors excluded sequences that lacked an unambiguous match to a single V gene segment. An earlier analysis of 587 of the donors classified V segments as functional when productive rearrangements were above 56.7% and as segregating when the standard deviation between donors was above 5%. To diagnose cytomegalovirus status from the catalog of TCR beta chain sequences, a statistical classification framework was built. In a later analysis, TCR nucleotide sequences were compared against IMGT/GENE-DB human TR gene sequences so that V and J genes could be assigned. In a later analysis, CDR3 sequences and most-parsimonious VDJ recombination scenarios were assigned using the TCRdist pipeline. A later analysis defined each TCR beta chain by its CDR3 amino acid sequence plus V-gene family, and excluded reads lacking a unique V-gene family. As a way to deal with suspected cross-contamination and a sequencing artifact, a later analysis dropped 450 to 700 nucleotide sequences that were highly shared and had low generation probability. In a later analysis, a clonal expansion index was calculated for each public chain from normalized within-repertoire ranks of inferred template counts. In a later analysis, generation probabilities were computed using a VDJ recombination model fitted to out-of-frame rearrangements, and the results were checked against IGoR. In a later analysis, hypergeometric tests were used to score TCR-TCR, TCR-HLA and TCR-CMV co-occurrence, with a repertoire-size bias correction applied to TCR pairs. To estimate false discovery rates, a later analysis permuted the HLA or CMV assignments 20 times. In a later analysis, co-occurring TCRs were grouped using DBSCAN, and TCRdist sequence similarity was added for clustering within HLA-allele-positive subsets. Co-occurrence clustering excluded repertoires with fewer than 30,000 or more than 120,000 public chains, plus five with anomalous nucleotide sharing. TCRdb's version of the immuneACCESS table is confined to in-frame rearrangements and falls short of the full clone set. An unresolved V gene accounts for under half of the shortfall where checked; the remainder is of unknown origin. D and trimming come from the DNA, and the V and J calls and clone size come from that table. Here the sample has roughly 140,000 clones; roughly 80% occur a single time. The ten largest clones represent just over 4.5% of the sample.

The cohort comprised under 700 healthy bone marrow donors. At the time of sampling, all cohort members were nominally healthy, though unrecorded immune exposures were likely present. The donor tested CMV seronegative and was one of the 352 seronegative cohort members. A peripheral blood sample was provided by each donor, and peripheral blood mononuclear cells were used for TCR beta sequencing. Genomic DNA extraction from the blood cell samples was performed with the Qiagen DNeasy Blood Extraction Kit. Of note for this clone: Its specific antigen is unknown. No base quality information exists; no much larger clone differs at one position.

The source is a man aged 40-49 years in good health and CMV-seronegative. Rearrangement joined TRBV11-2 to TRBJ2-1; TRBD2 is a weak D gene call, 7 bases matching. Sequencing was done on a sample of PBMCs. The CDR3 region reads CASSLVGGPFNEQFF. The sequenced DNA: TGTGCCAGCAGCTTAGTGGGGGGGCCATTCAATGAGCAGTTCTTC.